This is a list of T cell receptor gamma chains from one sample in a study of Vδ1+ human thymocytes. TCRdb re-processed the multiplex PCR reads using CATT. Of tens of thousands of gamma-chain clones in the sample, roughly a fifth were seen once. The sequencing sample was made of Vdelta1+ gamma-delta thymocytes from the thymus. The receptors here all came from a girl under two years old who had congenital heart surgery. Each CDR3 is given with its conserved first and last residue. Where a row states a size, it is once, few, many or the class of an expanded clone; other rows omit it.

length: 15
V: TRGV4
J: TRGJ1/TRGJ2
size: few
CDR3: CATWDGPYGGFKKLF
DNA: TGTGCCACCTGGGACGGGCCTTATGGGGGGTTCAAGAAACTCTTT

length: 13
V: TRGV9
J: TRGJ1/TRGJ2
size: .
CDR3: CALWEVHTYKKLF
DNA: TGTGCCTTGTGGGAGGTGCATACTTATAAGAAACTCTTT

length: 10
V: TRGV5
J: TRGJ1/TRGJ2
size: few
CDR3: CATWERKKLF
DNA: TGTGCCACCTGGGAAAGAAAGAAACTCTTT

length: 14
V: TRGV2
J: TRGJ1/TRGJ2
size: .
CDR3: CATWDGRGGYKKLF
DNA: TGTGCCACCTGGGATGGGCGAGGAGGTTATAAGAAACTCTTT

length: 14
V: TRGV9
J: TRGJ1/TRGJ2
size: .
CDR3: CALWEVHPRTQKLF
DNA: TGTGCCTTGTGGGAGGTGCATCCCCGCACGCAGAAACTCTTT

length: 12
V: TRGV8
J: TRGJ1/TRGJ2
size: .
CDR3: CATWGLDYKKLF
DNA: TGTGCCACCTGGGGTCTTGATTATAAGAAACTCTTT

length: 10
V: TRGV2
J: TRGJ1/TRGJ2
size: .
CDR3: CATWDGWKLF
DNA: TGTGCCACCTGGGATGGATGGAAACTCTTT

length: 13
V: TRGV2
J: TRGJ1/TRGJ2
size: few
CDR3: CATWDERDYKKLF
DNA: TGTGCCACCTGGGACGAGAGGGATTATAAGAAACTCTTT

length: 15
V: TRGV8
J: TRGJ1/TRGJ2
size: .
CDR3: CATWPDPPNYYKKLF
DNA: TGTGCCACCTGGCCAGATCCTCCAAATTATTATAAGAAACTCTTT

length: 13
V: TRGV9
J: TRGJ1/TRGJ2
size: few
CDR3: CALWERHYYKKLF
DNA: TGTGCCTTGTGGGAGAGGCATTATTATAAGAAACTCTTT

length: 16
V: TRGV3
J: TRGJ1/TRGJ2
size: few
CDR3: CATWDRQSDRYYKKLF
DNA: TGTGCCACCTGGGACAGGCAGTCGGATCGTTATTATAAGAAACTCTTT

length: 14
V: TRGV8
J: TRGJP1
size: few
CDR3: CATWINDTGWFKIF
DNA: TGTGCCACCTGGATTAATGACACTGGTTGGTTCAAGATATTT

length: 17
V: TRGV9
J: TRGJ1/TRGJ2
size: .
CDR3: CALWEVHSSDSNYKKLF
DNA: TGTGCCTTGTGGGAGGTGCATTCTAGTGATTCTAATTATAAGAAACTCTTT

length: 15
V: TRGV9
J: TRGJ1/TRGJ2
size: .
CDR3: CALWEVRLVYYKKLF
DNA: TGTGCCTTGTGGGAGGTGCGCCTCGTTTATTATAAGAAACTCTTT

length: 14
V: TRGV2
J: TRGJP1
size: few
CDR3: CATWDRIRGWFKIF
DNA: TGTGCCACCTGGGACCGTATAAGGGGTTGGTTCAAGATATTT

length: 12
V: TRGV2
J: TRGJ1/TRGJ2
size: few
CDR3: CATWGQGLKKLF
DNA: TGTGCCACCTGGGGCCAAGGCCTTAAGAAACTCTTT

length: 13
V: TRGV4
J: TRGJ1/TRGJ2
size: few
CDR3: CATWDAVYYKKLF
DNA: TGTGCCACCTGGGATGCGGTTTATTATAAGAAACTCTTT

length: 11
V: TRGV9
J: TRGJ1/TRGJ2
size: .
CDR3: CALWDRYKKLF
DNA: TGTGCCTTGTGGGATCGGTATAAGAAACTCTTT

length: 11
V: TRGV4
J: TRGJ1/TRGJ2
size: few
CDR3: CATWDIRKKLF
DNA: TGTGCCACCTGGGATATACGGAAGAAACTCTTT

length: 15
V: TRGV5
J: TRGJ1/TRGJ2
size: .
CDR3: CATWTNFSMGHKKLF
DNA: TGTGCCACCTGGACCAACTTCTCCATGGGCCATAAGAAACTCTTT

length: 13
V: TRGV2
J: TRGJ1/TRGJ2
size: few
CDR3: CATWDGPRHKKLF
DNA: TGTGCCACCTGGGACGGGCCTCGGCATAAGAAACTCTTT

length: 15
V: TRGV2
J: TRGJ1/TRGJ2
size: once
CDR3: CATWDGVGNYYKKLF
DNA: TGTGCCACCTGGGACGGGGTAGGCAATTATTATAAGAAACTCTTT

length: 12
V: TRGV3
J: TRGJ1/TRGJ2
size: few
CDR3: CATWDPAYKKLF
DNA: TGTGCCACCTGGGATCCTGCTTATAAGAAACTCTTT

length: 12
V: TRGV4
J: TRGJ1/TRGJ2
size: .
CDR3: CATWDGRQKKLF
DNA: TGTGCCACCTGGGATGGGCGTCAAAAGAAACTCTTT

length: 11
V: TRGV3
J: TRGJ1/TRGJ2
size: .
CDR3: CATWDKTQKLF
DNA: TGTGCCACCTGGGACAAGACCCAGAAACTCTTT

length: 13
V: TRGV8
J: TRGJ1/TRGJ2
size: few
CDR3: CATWGGTYYKKLF
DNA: TGTGCCACCTGGGGCGGAACGTATTATAAGAAACTCTTT

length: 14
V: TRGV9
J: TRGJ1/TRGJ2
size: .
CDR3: CALWEAHCYYKKLF
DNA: TGTGCCTTGTGGGAGGCCCACTGTTATTATAAGAAACTCTTT

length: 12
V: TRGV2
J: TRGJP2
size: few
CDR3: CATWVKDWIKTF
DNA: TGTGCCACCTGGGTGAAAGATTGGATCAAGACGTTT

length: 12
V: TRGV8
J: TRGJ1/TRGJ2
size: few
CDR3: CATWDESPKKLF
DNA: TGTGCCACCTGGGACGAAAGCCCCAAGAAACTCTTT

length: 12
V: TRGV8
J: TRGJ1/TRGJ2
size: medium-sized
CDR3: CATWDRYYKKLF
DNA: TGTGCCACCTGGGATCGTTATTATAAGAAACTCTTT

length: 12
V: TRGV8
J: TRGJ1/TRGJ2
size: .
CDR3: CATWVTPRRKLF
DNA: TGTGCCACCTGGGTCACTCCGAGAAGGAAACTCTTT

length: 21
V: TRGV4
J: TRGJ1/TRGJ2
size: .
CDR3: CATWEPIPVTGVKGDYYKKLF
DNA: TGTGCCACCTGGGAACCCATCCCCGTAACCGGGGTAAAAGGGGATTATTATAAGAAACTCTTT

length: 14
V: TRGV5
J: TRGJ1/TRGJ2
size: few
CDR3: CATWDPKNYYKKLF
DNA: TGTGCCACCTGGGACCCCAAGAATTATTATAAGAAACTCTTT

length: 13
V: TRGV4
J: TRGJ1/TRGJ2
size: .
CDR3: CATCDGPYYKKLF
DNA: TGTGCCACCTGCGATGGCCCTTATTATAAGAAACTCTTT

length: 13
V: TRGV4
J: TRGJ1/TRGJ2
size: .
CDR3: CATWERTYYKKLF
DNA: TGTGCCACCTGGGAACGGACTTATTATAAGAAACTCTTT

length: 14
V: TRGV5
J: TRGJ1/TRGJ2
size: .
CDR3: CAAWDRRVQYKKLF
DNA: TGTGCCGCCTGGGACAGGCGGGTGCAATATAAGAAACTCTTT

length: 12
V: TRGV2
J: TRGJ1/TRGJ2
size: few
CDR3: CATWDRVYKKLF
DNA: TGTGCCACCTGGGACCGGGTTTATAAGAAACTCTTT

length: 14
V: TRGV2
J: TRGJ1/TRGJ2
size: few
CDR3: CATWDGQGGGKKLF
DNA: TGTGCCACCTGGGACGGCCAGGGGGGGGGTAAGAAACTCTTT

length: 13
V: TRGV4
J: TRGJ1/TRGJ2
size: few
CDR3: CATRDGGRYKKLF
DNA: TGTGCCACCCGGGATGGAGGACGCTATAAGAAACTCTTT

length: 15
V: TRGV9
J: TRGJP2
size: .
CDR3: CALWEPYSSDWIKTF
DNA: TGTGCCTTGTGGGAACCGTATAGTAGTGATTGGATCAAGACGTTT

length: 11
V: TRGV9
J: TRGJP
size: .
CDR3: CALWEPKIKVF
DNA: TGTGCCTTGTGGGAGCCCAAAATCAAGGTATTT

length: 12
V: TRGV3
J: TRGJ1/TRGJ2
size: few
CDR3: CATWDRRGRKLF
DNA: TGTGCCACCTGGGACAGGCGGGGGAGGAAACTCTTT

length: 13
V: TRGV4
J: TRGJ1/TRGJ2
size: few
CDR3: CATWISPYYKKLF
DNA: TGTGCCACCTGGATATCCCCATATTATAAGAAACTCTTT

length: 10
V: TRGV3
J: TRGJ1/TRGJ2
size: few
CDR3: CATWDRLALF
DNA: TGTGCCACCTGGGACAGGCTCGCACTCTTC

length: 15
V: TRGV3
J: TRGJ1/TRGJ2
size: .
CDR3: CATWDRQPPFSPILF
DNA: TGTGCCACCTGGGACAGGCAGCCTCCATTTAGCCCCATACTCTTT

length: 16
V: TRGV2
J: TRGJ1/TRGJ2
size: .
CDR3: CATCDGPSGVKYKKLF
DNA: TGTGCCACCTGTGATGGGCCCTCTGGTGTAAAGTATAAGAAACTCTTT

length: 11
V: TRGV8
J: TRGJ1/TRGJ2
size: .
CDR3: CATWDARQKLF
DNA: TGTGCCACCTGGGATGCGAGGCAGAAACTCTTT

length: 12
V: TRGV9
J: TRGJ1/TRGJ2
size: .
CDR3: CALWELLYKKLF
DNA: TGTGCCTTGTGGGAGCTCCTTTATAAGAAACTCTTT

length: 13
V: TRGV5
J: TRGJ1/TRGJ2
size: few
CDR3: CATWDRPIYKKLF
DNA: TGTGCCACCTGGGACAGGCCAATTTATAAGAAACTCTTT

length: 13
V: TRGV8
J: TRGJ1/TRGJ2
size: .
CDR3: CATWDIDYYKKLF
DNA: TGTGCCACCTGGGATATCGATTATTATAAGAAACTCTTT

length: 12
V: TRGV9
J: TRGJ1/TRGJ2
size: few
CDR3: CALWEGGPLLLF
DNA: TGTGCCTTGTGGGAGGGAGGCCCTTTGCTACTCTTT

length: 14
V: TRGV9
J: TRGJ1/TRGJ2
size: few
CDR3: CALWEVRMEYKKLF
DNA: TGTGCCTTGTGGGAGGTGCGTATGGAATATAAGAAACTCTTT

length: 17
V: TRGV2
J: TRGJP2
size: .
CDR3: CATWDGQSWSSDWIKTF
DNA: TGTGCCACCTGGGACGGGCAAAGTTGGAGTAGTGATTGGATCAAGACGTTT

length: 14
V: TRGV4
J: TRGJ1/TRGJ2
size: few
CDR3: CATWDGPNYYKKLF
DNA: TGTGCCACCTGGGATGGTCCCAATTATTATAAGAAACTCTTT

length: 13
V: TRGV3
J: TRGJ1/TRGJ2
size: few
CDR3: CATWDRRDYKKLF
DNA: TGTGCCACCTGGGACAGGCGAGATTATAAGAAACTCTTT

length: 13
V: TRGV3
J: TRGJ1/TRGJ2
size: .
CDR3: CATWDRPRYKKLF
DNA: TGTGCCACCTGGGACAGGCCTCGATATAAGAAACTCTTT

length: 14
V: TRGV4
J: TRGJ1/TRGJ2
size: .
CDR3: CATWDGPRFYKKLF
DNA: TGTGCCACCTGGGATGGGCCCCGATTCTATAAGAAACTCTTT

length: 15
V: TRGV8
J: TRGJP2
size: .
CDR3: CATWAVNSSDWIKTF
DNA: TGTGCCACCTGGGCGGTAAATAGTAGTGATTGGATCAAGACGTTT

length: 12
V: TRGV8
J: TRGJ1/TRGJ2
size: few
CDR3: CATWDFPYKKLF
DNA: TGTGCCACCTGGGATTTCCCTTATAAGAAACTCTTT